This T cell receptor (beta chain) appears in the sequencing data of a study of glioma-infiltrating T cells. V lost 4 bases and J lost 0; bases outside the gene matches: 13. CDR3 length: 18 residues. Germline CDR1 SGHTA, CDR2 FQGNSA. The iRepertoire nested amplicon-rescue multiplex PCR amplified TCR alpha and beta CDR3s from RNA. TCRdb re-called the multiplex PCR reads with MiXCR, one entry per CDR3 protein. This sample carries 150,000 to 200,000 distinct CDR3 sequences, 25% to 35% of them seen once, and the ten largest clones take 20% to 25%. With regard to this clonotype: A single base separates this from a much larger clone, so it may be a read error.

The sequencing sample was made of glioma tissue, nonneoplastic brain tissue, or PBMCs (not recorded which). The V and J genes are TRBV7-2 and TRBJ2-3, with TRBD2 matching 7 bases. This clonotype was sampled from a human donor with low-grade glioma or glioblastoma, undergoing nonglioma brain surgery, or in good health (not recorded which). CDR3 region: CASSSPTNGRTSTDTQYF. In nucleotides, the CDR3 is TGTGCCAGCAGCTCGCCGACTAACGGGAGGACGAGCACAGATACGCAGTATTTT.